These T cell receptor beta chains were read from a single sample in a study of early T cells in non-severe SARS-CoV-2 infection. TCRdb re-analysed the 5' RACE reads in MiXCR, keeping a single row per CDR3 protein. The sample carries some 90,000 distinct CDR3 sequences, 15% recorded once. Sequenced input: whole blood. These receptors were collected from an adult who was a healthcare worker with PCR-confirmed SARS-CoV-2 infection or an uninfected control (not recorded which). The CDR3 runs from the conserved cysteine through the conserved F or W. D genes are given only for firm matches. Not every row has a clone size; where given, it reads once, few, many or a size class.

clone_size cdr3_length j_call d_call v_call cdr3_aa cdr3_nt
NA 15 TRBJ1-3 NA TRBV12-3/TRBV12-4 CASSQPGPPGNTIYF TGTGCCAGCAGTCAACCGGGACCTCCTGGAAACACCATATATTTT
few 18 TRBJ2-7 NA TRBV12-3/TRBV12-4 CASSFTRGSRGRGYEQYF TGTGCCAGCAGTTTTACCCGTGGTTCTCGTGGAAGGGGGTACGAGCAGTACTTC
NA 15 TRBJ2-1 TRBD2 TRBV5-1 CASSLGLAGGTEQFF TGCGCCAGCAGCTTAGGGCTAGCGGGAGGTACTGAGCAGTTCTTC
NA 14 TRBJ2-7 TRBD1 TRBV12-3/TRBV12-4 CASSFEGAGYEQYF TGTGCCAGCAGTTTTGAGGGGGCGGGCTACGAGCAGTACTTC
few 12 TRBJ2-5 NA TRBV11-2 CASSLGSETQYF TGTGCCAGCAGCTTAGGATCTGAGACCCAGTACTTC
NA 11 TRBJ2-3 NA TRBV6-5 CASRHRDFSYF TGTGCCAGCAGACACCGGGACTTCTCGTATTTT
few 15 TRBJ2-1 TRBD2 TRBV11-2 CASSSFSGRNNEQFF TGTGCCAGCAGCTCCTTTAGCGGGAGGAACAATGAGCAGTTCTTC
few 14 TRBJ1-1 NA TRBV5-1 CASSLDGMNTEAFF TGCGCCAGCAGCTTGGACGGAATGAACACTGAAGCTTTCTTT
NA 14 TRBJ2-3 NA TRBV11-2 CASSLVGLVDTQYF TGTGCCAGCAGCTTAGTCGGTTTGGTGGATACGCAGTATTTT
NA 14 TRBJ2-2 NA TRBV4-3 CASSQLGGTGELFF TGCGCCAGCAGCCAATTGGGGGGCACCGGGGAGCTGTTTTTT
many 11 TRBJ2-7 NA TRBV2 CASEGRYEQYF TGTGCCAGCGAGGGTAGATACGAGCAGTACTTC
NA 11 TRBJ2-7 NA TRBV20-1 CSARVSHEQYF TGCAGTGCTAGAGTCTCCCACGAGCAGTACTTC
NA 12 TRBJ2-3 NA TRBV20-1 CSARTSENTQYF TGCAGTGCTCGAACGAGTGAAAATACGCAGTATTTT
few 14 TRBJ2-7 TRBD2 TRBV6-5 CASSHRLAGYEQYF TGTGCCAGCAGCCACCGACTAGCGGGGTACGAGCAGTACTTC